The 21 T cell receptor beta chains below were found in one sample sequenced in a study of T-cell reconstitution after alpha-beta-depleted transplantation in children. A library of TCRbeta sequences, prepared with unique molecular identifiers, was generated. TCRdb processed the PCR reads anew with MiXCR; each CDR3 protein has one entry. The sample lists roughly 280,000 distinct CDR3 sequences; roughly 11% were seen once. The specimen comprised peripheral blood, sampled 180 days after TCRalphabeta/CD19-depleted stem cell transplant. The origin of the receptors is a male patient between 2 and 10 years old who had a stem cell transplant for chronic granulomatous disease, so the T cells may come from the graft donor.

This clonotype was observed a handful of times. V is TRBV29-1 and J is TRBJ2-1; 7 bases align to TRBD1. Germline CDR1 reads SQVTM; CDR2 reads ANQGSEA. The V segment lost 3 bases and the J segment 0 bases; nucleotides outside the gene matches: 8. This CDR3 has 16 residues. This chain's CDR3 is CSVDTTGFGSYNEQFF. The CDR3 DNA sequence: TGCAGCGTTGATACGACAGGGTTCGGCTCCTACAATGAGCAGTTCTTC.

This clonotype was observed many times. The DNA for the CDR3 is TGTGCCAGCAGTTTATCCCGAGGTTTTGGGACCCAGTACTTC. This gives the protein CASSLSRGFGTQYF. The genes are TRBV28 and TRBJ2-5; no clear D. Per the germline V gene, CDR1 is MDHEN and CDR2 is SYDVKM. The CDR3 sequence is 14 residues long. V was shortened by 1 base and J by 7 bases, with 13 bases between the two germline ends.

This clonotype has at least ten counts. The V gene is TRBV20-1, the J gene TRBJ2-4; D could derive from TRBD1 or TRBD2 (7 bases each). The CDR3 contains 13 residues. Germline CDR1 reads DFQATT; CDR2 reads SNEGSKA (reference sequence). V was pared by 6 bases and J by 6 bases, with 15 bases between. The CDR3 sequence is CSAPDREGNIQYF. The CDR3 DNA follows: TGCAGTGCCCCAGACAGGGAGGGAAACATTCAGTACTTC.

This clonotype appeared many times. The chain is built from TRBV20-1 and TRBJ1-2; no clear D gene. Germline CDR1 is DFQATT and CDR2 is SNEGSKA (reference sequence). This CDR3 is built from 14 residues. V was cut by 0 bases and J by 1 base, with 9 bases left in between. The CDR3, as DNA: TGCAGTGCTAGAGATGTTGGGTTTAACTATGGCTACACCTTC. Its protein is CSARDVGFNYGYTF.

This clonotype was seen at least ten times. The chain is built from TRBV20-1 and TRBJ2-3, with 13 bases matching TRBD2. V dropped 3 bases and J dropped 3; count of bases not matched to a gene: 6. The germline CDR1 and CDR2 sequences are DFQATT and SNEGSKA (reference sequence). The CDR3 runs 16 residues. The chain's CDR3 is CSASDPGLAGTDTQYF. CDR3 DNA sequence: TGCAGTGCTAGTGACCCGGGACTAGCGGGGACAGATACGCAGTATTTT.

This clonotype was picked up many times. The chain carries TRBV6-5 and TRBJ2-2; D gene unclear. Per germline, CDR1 MNHEY and CDR2 SVGAGI. The CDR3 extends over 15 amino acids. V lost 2 bases to trimming and J lost 0 bases, with 7 bases between them. The CDR3 loop is CASSYDRANTGELFF. The DNA of the CDR3 is TGTGCCAGCAGTTACGATAGGGCGAACACCGGGGAGCTGTTTTTT.

This clonotype was found many times. The V gene is TRBV29-1, the J gene TRBJ2-1; 9 nucleotides align to TRBD2. Trimming removed 1 base from V and 15 bases from J; junction bases left unmatched: 4. CDR1 and CDR2 from the germline V gene are SQVTM and ANQGSEA. The CDR3 has 11 amino acids. The CDR3 coding sequence is TGCAGCGTTGAAGGCGGGACTAGCTGGTTCTTC. Protein: CSVEGGTSWFF.

The sample holds many counts of this clonotype. This chain joins TRBV6-5 and TRBJ2-5; 9 nucleotides line up with TRBD1. V gave up 4 bases and J gave up 2 bases; unmatched junction bases: 5. The CDR3 has 15 residues. Germline V gives CDR1 MNHEY, CDR2 SVGAGI. CDR3 amino acids: CASSSDRGIQETQYF. DNA for the CDR3: TGTGCCAGCAGTTCCGACAGGGGGATTCAAGAGACCCAGTACTTC.

This clonotype was counted many times. Here the CDR3 reads CASSKGVSGANVLTF. Written as DNA, the CDR3 is TGTGCCAGCAGCAAAGGGGTCTCTGGGGCCAACGTCCTGACTTTC. This chain uses TRBV21-1 with TRBJ2-6. TRBV21-1 is a pseudogene segment. The CDR3 is 15 amino acids.

This chain connects TRBV4-3 to TRBJ2-5; a possible D gene is TRBD1 (6 bases). Germline V CDR1 and CDR2: LGHNA, YSLEER. CDR3 size: 15 residues. The V end was cut by 4 bases, the J end by 4 bases, with 16 bases between. The CDR3 nucleotides read TGCGCCAGCAGCCCGGACAGTAGTTACCGAGAGACCCAGTACTTC. Translation gives CASSPDSSYRETQYF.

This clonotype was seen repeatedly, ten times or more. The V gene is TRBV5-1, the J gene TRBJ1-6; possibly TRBD1 for D (5 bases). Germline CDR1 is SGHRS and CDR2 is YFSETQ. The V and J ends lost 4 bases and 7 bases respectively, with 18 bases between them. The CDR3 totals 16 residues. CDR3 nucleotide sequence: TGCGCCAGCAGCCTGGCTGGGGCCACGAAGAATTCACCCCTCCACTTT. This encodes CASSLAGATKNSPLHF. The full variable domain, with the rest looked up from reference TRBV5-1 and TRBJ1-6, is KAGVTQTPRYLIKTRGQQVTLSCSPISGHRSVSWYQQTPGQGLQFLFEYFSETQRNKGNFPGRFSGRQFSNSRSEMNVSTLELGDSALYLCASSLAGATKNSPLHFGNGTRLTVT.

This clonotype has at least ten counts. The genes are TRBV27 and TRBJ2-5, with 7 positions matching TRBD1. The germline gives CDR1 MNHEY, CDR2 SMNVEV (reference sequence). After removal of 7 bases from V and 2 bases from J, the junction contained 10 bases not matched to a gene. This CDR3 is 15 amino acids long. In DNA, the CDR3 is TGTGCCAGCACAATAGACAGGGTTGGGCAAGAGACCCAGTACTTC. It encodes CASTIDRVGQETQYF.

In its sample, this clonotype was seen many times. The V call is TRBV4-3, the J call TRBJ2-6, with D perhaps assigned TRBD1 or TRBD2 (5 bases each). Between the trimmed V and J ends, which lost 1 base and 2 bases, there was a span of 6 bases. The CDR3 is 15 residues long. Germline-derived CDR1 and CDR2 are LGHNA and YSLEER. As DNA, the CDR3 is TGCGCCAGCAGCCAAGGGGGGACTGGGGCCAACGTCCTGACTTTC. Protein: CASSQGGTGANVLTF.

This clonotype showed up many times. The gene calls are TRBV5-5 and TRBJ2-2; TRBD2 is a possible D gene (5 bases). Trimming cost V 4 bases and J 7 bases, with 11 bases left between them. The germline V gene has CDR1 SGHKS and CDR2 YYEKEE (reference sequence). CDR3 size: 13 residues. CDR3 in amino acids: CASSPPGSGELFF. Here the CDR3 DNA reads TGTGCCAGCAGCCCCCCGGGGAGCGGGGAGCTGTTTTTT.

This clonotype showed up many times. This sequence joins TRBV28 and TRBJ2-2, with D perhaps TRBD1 (5 bases). Per germline, CDR1 MDHEN and CDR2 SYDVKM. With 2 bases removed from V and 5 bases from J, the gap between germline ends came to 12 bases. This CDR3 has 15 amino acids. CDR3 residues: CASSLRGHRTGELFF. CDR3 nucleotides: TGTGCCAGCAGTTTACGAGGACACCGTACCGGGGAGCTGTTTTTT.

This clonotype was counted ten times or more. This chain links TRBV7-9 with TRBJ2-1, with 13 bases lining up with TRBD2. V gave up 5 bases and J gave up 10 bases; unmatched junction bases: 8. Germline CDR1 and CDR2: SEHNR and FQNEAQ (reference sequence). The CDR3 length is 15 residues. CDR3 coding DNA: TGTGCCAGCAGCGTTACTAGCGGGGGGGCCGGGGAGCAGTTCTTC. The encoded protein is CASSVTSGGAGEQFF.

This clonotype was detected ten times or more. The V and J genes are TRBV29-1 and TRBJ2-5; no clear D gene. V was cut by 2 bases and J by 4 bases, with 14 bases left in between. Germline V gene lookup returns CDR1 SQVTM and CDR2 ANQGSEA. CDR3 size: 14 residues. As DNA, the CDR3 is TGCAGCGTTGAAAGGAACAGAAAGGGAGAGACCCAGTACTTC. Protein product: CSVERNRKGETQYF.

This clonotype appeared many times. J is TRBJ1-2 and V is TRBV7-6, with D unresolved. This CDR3 region has 13 residues. Trimming stripped 5 bases from V and 4 bases from J, with 11 bases between. Germline assignment: CDR1 SGHVS and CDR2 FNYEAQ. The CDR3 nucleotides are TGTGCCAGCAGCCCAAAGACGGCCTATGGCTACACCTTC. It codes for CASSPKTAYGYTF.

This clonotype was seen only a few times. The chain couples TRBV7-2 to TRBJ1-1; the D is unclear. CDR3 length: 14 amino acids. Trimming removed 5 bases from V and 3 bases from J, with 13 bases in between. Germline CDR1 reads SGHTA; CDR2 reads FQGNSA. The CDR3 nucleotides read TGTGCCAGCAGCCTTATGGGTGGGGACACTGAAGCTTTCTTT. Residues: CASSLMGGDTEAFF.

This clonotype was detected many times. The rearrangement joins TRBV27 to TRBJ1-6; TRBD1 might be the D (6 bases). V was pared by 5 bases and J by 9 bases, with 23 bases between. Per germline, CDR1 MNHEY and CDR2 SMNVEV (reference sequence). The CDR3 extends over 17 amino acids. CDR3 residues: CASSRHCPWTDTSPLHF. The CDR3 bases are TGTGCCAGCAGTCGACACTGCCCCTGGACAGACACTTCACCCCTCCACTTT.

This clonotype has at least ten counts. The chain combines TRBV25-1 with TRBJ1-4; D is unresolved. The ends were cut back, 3 bases at V and 0 bases at J, with 5 bases in the middle. CDR3 length: 14 residues. CDR1 MGHDK and CDR2 SYGVNS come from the germline V gene. CDR3: CASSEGATNEKLFF. The CDR3 DNA follows: TGTGCCAGCAGTGAGGGAGCAACTAATGAAAAACTGTTTTTT.